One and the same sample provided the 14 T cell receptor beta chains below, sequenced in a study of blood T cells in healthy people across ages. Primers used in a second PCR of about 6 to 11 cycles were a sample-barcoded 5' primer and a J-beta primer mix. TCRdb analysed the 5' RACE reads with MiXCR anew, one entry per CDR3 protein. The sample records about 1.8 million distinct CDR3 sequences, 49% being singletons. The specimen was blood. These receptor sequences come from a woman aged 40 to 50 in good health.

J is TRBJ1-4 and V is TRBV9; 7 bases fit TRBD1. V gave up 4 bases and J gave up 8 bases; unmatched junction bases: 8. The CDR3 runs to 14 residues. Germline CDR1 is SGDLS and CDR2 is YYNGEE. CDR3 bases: TGTGCCAGCAGCCCACGACAGGGATGGGAAAAACTGTTTTTT. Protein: CASSPRQGWEKLFF.

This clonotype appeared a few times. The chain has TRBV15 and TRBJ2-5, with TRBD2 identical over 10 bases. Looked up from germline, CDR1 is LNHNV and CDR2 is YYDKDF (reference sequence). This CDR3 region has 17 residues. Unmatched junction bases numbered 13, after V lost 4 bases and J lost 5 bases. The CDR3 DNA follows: TGTGCCACCAGCAAATCCAATAGCGGGGGGTTAGTGGAGACCCAGTACTTC. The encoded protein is CATSKSNSGGLVETQYF.

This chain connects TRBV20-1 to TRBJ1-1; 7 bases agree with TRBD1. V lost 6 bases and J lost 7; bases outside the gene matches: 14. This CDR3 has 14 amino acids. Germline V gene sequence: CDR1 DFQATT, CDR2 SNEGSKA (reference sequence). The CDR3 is CSAKEQGFGGEAFF. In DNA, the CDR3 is TGCAGTGCGAAAGAACAGGGGTTTGGAGGTGAAGCTTTCTTT.

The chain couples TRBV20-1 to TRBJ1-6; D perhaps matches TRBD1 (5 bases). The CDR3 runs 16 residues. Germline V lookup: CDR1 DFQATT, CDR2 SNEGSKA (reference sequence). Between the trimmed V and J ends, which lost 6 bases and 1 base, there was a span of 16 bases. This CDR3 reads CSAPPLQGSYNSPLHF. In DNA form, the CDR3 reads TGCAGTGCACCTCCACTCCAGGGTTCCTATAATTCACCCCTCCACTTT.

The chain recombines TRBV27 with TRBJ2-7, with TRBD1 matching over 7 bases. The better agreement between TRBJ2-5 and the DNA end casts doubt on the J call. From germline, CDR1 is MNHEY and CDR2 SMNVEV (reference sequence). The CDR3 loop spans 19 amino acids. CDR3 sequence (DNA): TGTGCCAGCAGTTTATATCCCGGGACAGTGGGGAAAGGACAGGAGACCCAGTACTTC. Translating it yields CASSLYPGTVGKGQETQYF.

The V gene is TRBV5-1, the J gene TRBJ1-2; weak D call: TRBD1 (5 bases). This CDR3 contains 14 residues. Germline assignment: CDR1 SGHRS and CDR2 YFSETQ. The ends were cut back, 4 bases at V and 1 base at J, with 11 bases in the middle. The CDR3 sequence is CASSVDILNYGYTF. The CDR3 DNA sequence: TGCGCCAGCAGCGTGGACATCCTTAACTATGGCTACACCTTC.

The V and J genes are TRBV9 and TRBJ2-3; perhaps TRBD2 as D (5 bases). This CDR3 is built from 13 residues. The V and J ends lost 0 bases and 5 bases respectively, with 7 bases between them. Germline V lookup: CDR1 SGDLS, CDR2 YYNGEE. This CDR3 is CASSVVEVDTQYF. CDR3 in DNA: TGTGCCAGCAGCGTAGTGGAGGTAGATACGCAGTATTTT.

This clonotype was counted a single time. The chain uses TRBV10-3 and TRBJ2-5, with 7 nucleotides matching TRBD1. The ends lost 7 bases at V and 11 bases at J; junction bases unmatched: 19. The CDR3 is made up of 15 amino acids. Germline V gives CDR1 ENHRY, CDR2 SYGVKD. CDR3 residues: CAINRGPPEGNEQYF. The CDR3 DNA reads TGTGCCATCAACAGGGGCCCCCCTGAGGGCAATGAGCAGTACTTC.

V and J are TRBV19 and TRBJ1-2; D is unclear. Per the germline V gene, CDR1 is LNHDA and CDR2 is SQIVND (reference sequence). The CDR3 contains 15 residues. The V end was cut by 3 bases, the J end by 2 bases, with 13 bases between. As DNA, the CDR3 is TGTGCCAGTAGTATTGTACTCCCCGGGAACTATGGCTACACCTTC. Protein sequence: CASSIVLPGNYGYTF.

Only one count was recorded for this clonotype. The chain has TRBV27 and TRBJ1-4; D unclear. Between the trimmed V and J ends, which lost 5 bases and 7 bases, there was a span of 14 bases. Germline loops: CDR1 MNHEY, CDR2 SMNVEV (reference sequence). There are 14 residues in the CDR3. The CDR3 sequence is CASSVLGNPEKLFF. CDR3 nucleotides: TGTGCCAGCAGTGTATTAGGGAACCCTGAAAAACTGTTTTTT.

CDR3 nucleotides: TGTGCCAGCAGCCAAGATGAGTCGGGCAGGGGCTCCTACAATGAGCAGTTCTTC. Protein sequence: CASSQDESGRGSYNEQFF. This chain connects TRBV4-2 to TRBJ2-1, with a possible D match to TRBD1 (6 bases). Germline CDR1 LGHNA, CDR2 YNFKEQ. The CDR3 totals 18 residues. Trimming removed 0 bases at V and 0 bases at J, with 15 bases between.

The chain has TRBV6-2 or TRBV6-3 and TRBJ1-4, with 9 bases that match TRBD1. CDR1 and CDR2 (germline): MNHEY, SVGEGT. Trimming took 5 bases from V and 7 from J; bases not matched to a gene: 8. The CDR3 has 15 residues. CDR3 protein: CASSNTGGAGEKLFF. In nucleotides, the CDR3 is TGTGCCAGCAGTAATACAGGGGGCGCTGGTGAAAAACTGTTTTTT.

The CDR3 protein is CSAARDRADTQYF. CDR3 coding DNA: TGCAGTGCAGCCCGGGACAGGGCAGATACGCAGTATTTT. The chain combines TRBV20-1 with TRBJ2-3; TRBD1 aligns across 9 bases. V shed 6 bases and J 4 bases; nucleotides not matched to a gene: 5. This CDR3 is 13 amino acids long. Germline CDR1 is DFQATT and CDR2 is SNEGSKA (reference sequence).

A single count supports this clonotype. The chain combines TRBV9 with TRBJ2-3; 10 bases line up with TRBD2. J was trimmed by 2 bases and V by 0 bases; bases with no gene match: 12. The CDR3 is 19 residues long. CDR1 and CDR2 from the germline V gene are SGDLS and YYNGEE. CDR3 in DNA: TGTGCCAGCAGCGTAGGGCTAGCGGGGGCCCTCTCCCACACAGATACGCAGTATTTT. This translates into CASSVGLAGALSHTDTQYF.